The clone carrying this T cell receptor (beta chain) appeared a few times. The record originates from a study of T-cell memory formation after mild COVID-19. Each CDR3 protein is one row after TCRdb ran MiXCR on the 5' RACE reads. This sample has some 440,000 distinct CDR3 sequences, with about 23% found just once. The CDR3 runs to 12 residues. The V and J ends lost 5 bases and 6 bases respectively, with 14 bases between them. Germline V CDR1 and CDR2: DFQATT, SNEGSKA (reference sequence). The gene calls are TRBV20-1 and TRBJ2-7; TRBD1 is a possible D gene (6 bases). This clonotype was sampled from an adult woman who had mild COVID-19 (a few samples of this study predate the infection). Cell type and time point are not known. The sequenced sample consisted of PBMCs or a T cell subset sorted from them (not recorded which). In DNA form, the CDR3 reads TGCAGTGCTGAGGGGGAGCCTCTCGAGCAGTACTTC. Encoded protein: CSAEGEPLEQYF.